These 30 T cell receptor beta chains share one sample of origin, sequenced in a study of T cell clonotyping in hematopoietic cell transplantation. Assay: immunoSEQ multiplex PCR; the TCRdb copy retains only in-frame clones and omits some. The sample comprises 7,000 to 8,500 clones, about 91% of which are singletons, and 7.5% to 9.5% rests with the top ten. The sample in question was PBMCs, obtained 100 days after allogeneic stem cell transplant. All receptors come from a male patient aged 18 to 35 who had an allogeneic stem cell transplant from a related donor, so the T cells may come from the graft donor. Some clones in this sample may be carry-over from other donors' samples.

In DNA form, the CDR3 reads TGTGCCAGCAGCTTAGCTGCAGGCAGTAGGCAGTACGTC. Its protein is CASSLAAGSRQYV. This chain joins TRBV7-9 and TRBJ2-7; D remains unclear. The CDR3 length is 13 residues. V lost 0 bases and J 9 bases, leaving 12 bases between the germline ends. CDR1 is SEHNR and CDR2 is FQNEAQ in the germline V gene (reference sequence).

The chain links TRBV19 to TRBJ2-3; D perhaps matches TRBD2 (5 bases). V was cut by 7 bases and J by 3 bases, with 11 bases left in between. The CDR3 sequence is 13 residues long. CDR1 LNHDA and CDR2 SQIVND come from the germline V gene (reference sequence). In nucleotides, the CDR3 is TGTGCCAGTACCCTTCGGGGTACAGATACGCAGTATTTT. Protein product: CASTLRGTDTQYF.

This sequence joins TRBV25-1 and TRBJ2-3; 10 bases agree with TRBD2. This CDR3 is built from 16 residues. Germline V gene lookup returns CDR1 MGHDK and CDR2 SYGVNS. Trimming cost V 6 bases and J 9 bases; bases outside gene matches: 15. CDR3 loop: CASSLMTSGPGGTQYF. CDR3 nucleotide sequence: TGTGCCAGCAGCCTCATGACTAGCGGGCCCGGGGGGACGCAGTATTTT.

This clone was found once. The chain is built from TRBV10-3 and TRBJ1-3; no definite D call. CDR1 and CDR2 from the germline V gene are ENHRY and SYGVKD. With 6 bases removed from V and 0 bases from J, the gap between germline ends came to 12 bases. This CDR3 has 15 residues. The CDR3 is CAISESYNSGNTIYF. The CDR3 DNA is TGTGCCATCAGCGAGAGCTACAACTCTGGAAACACCATATATTTT.

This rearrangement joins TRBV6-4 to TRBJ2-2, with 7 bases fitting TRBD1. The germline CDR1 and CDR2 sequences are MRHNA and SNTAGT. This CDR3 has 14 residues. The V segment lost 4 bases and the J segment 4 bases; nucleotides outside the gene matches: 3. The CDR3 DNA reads TGTGCCAGCAGTGCGGACAGGACCACCGGGGAGCTGTTTTTT. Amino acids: CASSADRTTGELFF.

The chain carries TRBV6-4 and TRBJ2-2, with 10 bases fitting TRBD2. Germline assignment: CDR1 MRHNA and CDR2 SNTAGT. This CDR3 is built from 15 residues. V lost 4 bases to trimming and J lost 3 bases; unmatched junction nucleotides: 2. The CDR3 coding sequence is TGTGCCAGCAGTGCTAGCGGGAGTGACACCGGGGAGCTGTTTTTT. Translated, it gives CASSASGSDTGELFF.

CDR3 nucleotide sequence: TGTGCCTGGAGTGCCGCCGGACGGGATTACAATGAGCAGTTCTTC. The encoded protein is CAWSAAGRDYNEQFF. The chain combines TRBV30 with TRBJ2-1, with a weak D call TRBD2 (5 bases). Germline assignment: CDR1 GTSNPN and CDR2 SVGIG (reference sequence). V lost 1 base and J lost 4, with 14 bases in between. The CDR3 is 15 residues long.

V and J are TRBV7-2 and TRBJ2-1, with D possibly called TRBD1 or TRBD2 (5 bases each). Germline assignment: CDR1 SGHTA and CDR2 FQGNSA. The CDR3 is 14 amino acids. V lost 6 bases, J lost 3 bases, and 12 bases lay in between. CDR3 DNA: TGTGCCAGCAGGGGGGTAATCGTCTACAATGAGCAGTTCTTC. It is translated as CASRGVIVYNEQFF.

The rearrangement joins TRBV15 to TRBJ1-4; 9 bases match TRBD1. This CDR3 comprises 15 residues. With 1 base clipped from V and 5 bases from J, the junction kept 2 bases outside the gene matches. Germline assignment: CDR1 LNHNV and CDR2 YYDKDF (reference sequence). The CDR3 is CATSRGDRENEKLFF. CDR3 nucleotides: TGTGCCACCAGCAGAGGGGACAGGGAAAATGAAAAACTGTTTTTT. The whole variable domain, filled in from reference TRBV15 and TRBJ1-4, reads DAMVIQNPRYQVTQFGKPVTLSCSQTLNHNVMYWYQQKSSQAPKLLFHYYDKDFNNEADTPDNFQSRRPNTSFCFLDIRSPGLGDTAMYLCATSRGDRENEKLFFGSGTQLSVL.

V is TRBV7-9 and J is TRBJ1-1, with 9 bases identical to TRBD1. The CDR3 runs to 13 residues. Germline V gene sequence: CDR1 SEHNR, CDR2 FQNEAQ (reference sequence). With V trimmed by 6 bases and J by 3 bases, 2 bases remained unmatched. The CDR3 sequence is CASRRQGDTEAFF. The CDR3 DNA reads TGTGCCAGCAGACGACAGGGGGACACTGAAGCTTTCTTT.

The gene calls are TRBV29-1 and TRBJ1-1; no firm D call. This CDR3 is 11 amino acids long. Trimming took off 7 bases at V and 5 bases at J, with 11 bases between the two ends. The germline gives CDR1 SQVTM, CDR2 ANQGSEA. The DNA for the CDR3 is TGCAGCGGTACAGTAAAGACTGAAGCTTTCTTT. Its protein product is CSGTVKTEAFF. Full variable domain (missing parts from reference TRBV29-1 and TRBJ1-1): SAVISQKPSRDICQRGTSLTIQCQVDSQVTMMFWYRQQPGQSLTLIATANQGSEATYESGFVIDKFPISRPNLTFSTLTVSNMSPEDSSIYLCSGTVKTEAFFGQGTRLTVV.

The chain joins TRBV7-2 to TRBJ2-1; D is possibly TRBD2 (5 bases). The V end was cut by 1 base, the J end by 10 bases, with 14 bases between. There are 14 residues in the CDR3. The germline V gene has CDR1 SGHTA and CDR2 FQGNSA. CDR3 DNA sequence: TGTGCCAGCAGCTTAGGGGAAGAGGGAAGGGAGCAGTTCTTC. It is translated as CASSLGEEGREQFF.

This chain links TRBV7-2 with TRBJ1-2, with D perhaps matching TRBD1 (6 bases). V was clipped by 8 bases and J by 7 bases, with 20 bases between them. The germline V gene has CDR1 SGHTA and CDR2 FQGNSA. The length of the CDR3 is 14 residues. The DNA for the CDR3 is TGTGCCAGCCAGATGAACAGGGCCCTCGGTGGCTACACCTTC. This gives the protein CASQMNRALGGYTF.

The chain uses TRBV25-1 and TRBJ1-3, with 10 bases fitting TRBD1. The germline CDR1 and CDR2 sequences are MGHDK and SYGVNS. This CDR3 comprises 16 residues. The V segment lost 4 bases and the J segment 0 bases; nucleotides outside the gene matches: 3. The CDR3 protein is CASSVGTGASGNTIYF. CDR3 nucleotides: TGTGCCAGCAGTGTTGGGACAGGGGCCTCTGGAAACACCATATATTTT.

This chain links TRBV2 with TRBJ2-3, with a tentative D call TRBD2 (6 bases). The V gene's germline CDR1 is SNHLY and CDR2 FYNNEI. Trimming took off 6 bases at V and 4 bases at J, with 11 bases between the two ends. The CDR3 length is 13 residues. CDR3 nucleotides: TGTGCCAGCAGCCAGGGAGGCGCAGATACGCAGTATTTT. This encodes CASSQGGADTQYF.

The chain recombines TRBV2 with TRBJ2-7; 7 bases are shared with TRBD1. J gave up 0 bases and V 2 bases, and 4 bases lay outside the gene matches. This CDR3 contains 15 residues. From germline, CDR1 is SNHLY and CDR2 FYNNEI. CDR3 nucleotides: TGTGCCAGCAGTGAAACGCCAGGGGGCTCCTACGAGCAGTACGTC. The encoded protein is CASSETPGGSYEQYV.

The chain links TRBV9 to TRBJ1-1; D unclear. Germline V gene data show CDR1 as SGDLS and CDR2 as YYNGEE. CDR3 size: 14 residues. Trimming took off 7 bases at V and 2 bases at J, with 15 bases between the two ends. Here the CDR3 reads CASGRGGFNTEAFF. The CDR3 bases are TGTGCCAGCGGCCGGGGAGGGTTTAACACTGAAGCTTTCTTT.

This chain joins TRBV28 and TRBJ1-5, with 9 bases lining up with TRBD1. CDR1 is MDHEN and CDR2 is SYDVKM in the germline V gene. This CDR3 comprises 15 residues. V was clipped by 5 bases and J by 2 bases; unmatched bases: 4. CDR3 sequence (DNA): TGTGCCAGCAGTGGACAGGGGATTGGCAATCAGCCCCAGCATTTT. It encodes CASSGQGIGNQPQHF. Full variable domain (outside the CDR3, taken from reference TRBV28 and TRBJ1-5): DVKVTQSSRYLVKRTGEKVFLECVQDMDHENMFWYRQDPGLGLRLIYFSYDVKMKEKGDIPEGYSVSREKKERFSLILESASTNQTSMYLCASSGQGIGNQPQHFGDGTRLSIL.

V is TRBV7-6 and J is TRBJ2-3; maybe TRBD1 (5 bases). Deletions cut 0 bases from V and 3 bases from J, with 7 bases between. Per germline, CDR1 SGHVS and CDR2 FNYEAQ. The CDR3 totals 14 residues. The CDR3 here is CASSLAQGTDTQYF. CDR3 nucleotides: TGTGCCAGCAGCTTAGCCCAGGGAACAGATACGCAGTATTTT.

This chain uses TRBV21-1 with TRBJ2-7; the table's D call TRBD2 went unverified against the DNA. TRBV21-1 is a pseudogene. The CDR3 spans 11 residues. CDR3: CASSSHYEQYV. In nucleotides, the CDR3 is TGTGCCAGCAGCTCCCACTACGAGCAGTACGTC.

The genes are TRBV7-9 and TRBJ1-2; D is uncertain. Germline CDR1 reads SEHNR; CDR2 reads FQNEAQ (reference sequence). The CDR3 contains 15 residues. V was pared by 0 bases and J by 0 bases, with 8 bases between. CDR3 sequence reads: CASSLAPSPNYGYTF. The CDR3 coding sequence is TGTGCCAGCAGCTTAGCCCCCAGTCCTAACTATGGCTACACCTTC. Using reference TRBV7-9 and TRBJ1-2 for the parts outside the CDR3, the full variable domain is DTGVSQNPRHKITKRGQNVTFRCDPISEHNRLYWYRQTLGQGPEFLTYFQNEAQLEKSRLLSDRFSAERPKGSFSTLEIQRTEQGDSAMYLCASSLAPSPNYGYTFGSGTRLTVV.

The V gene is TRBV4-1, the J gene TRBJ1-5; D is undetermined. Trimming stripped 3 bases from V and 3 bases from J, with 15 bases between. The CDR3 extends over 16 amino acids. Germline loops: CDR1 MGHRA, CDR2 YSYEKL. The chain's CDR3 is CASSHYGSPDNQPQHF. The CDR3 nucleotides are TGCGCCAGCAGCCATTACGGTAGCCCCGACAATCAGCCCCAGCATTTT.

CDR3 residues: CASSRTGFGYTF. The CDR3 nucleotides read TGTGCCAGCAGTCGGACAGGGTTTGGCTACACCTTC. The chain recombines TRBV6-6 with TRBJ1-2; 8 nucleotides align to TRBD1. CDR1 and CDR2 (germline): MNHNY, SVGAGI (reference sequence). J gave up 7 bases and V 5 bases, and 3 bases lay outside the gene matches. The CDR3 extends over 12 amino acids.

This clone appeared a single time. The CDR3 DNA follows: TGTGCCAGCAGTCCTCGGGGGGGGGCAATGAACGCCATATACAATGAGCAGTTCTTC. Translated, it gives CASSPRGGAMNAIYNEQFF. This chain links TRBV27 with TRBJ2-1; TRBD2 matches at 8 bases. CDR1 and CDR2 (germline): MNHEY, SMNVEV (reference sequence). The CDR3 has 19 amino acids. V shed 5 bases and J 4 bases; nucleotides not matched to a gene: 19.

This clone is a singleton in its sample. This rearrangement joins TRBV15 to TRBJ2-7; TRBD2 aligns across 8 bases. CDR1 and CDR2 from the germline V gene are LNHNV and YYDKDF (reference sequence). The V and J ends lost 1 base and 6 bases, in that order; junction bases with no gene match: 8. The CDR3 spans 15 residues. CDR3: CATSRAGRGGGEQYV. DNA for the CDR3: TGTGCCACCAGCAGAGCCGGACGGGGGGGCGGCGAGCAGTACGTC.

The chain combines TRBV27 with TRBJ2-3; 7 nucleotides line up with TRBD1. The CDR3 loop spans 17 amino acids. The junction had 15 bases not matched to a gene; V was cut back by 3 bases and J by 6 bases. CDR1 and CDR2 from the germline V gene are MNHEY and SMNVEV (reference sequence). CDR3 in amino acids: CASSFAPGQLGSDTQYF. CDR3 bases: TGTGCCAGCAGTTTTGCGCCGGGACAGTTAGGTTCGGATACGCAGTATTTT.

DNA of the CDR3: TGTGCCAGCAGCTTAGCGTCGGTCAACACCGGGGAGCTGTTTTTT. Encoded protein: CASSLASVNTGELFF. The chain joins TRBV7-9 to TRBJ2-2; D gene uncertain. Trimming removed 0 bases at V and 2 bases at J, with 7 bases between. Germline-derived CDR1 and CDR2 are SEHNR and FQNEAQ (reference sequence). CDR3 length: 15 residues.

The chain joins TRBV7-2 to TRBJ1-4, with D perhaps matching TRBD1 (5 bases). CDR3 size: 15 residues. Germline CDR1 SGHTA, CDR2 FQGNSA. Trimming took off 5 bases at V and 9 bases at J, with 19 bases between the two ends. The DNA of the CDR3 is TGTGCCAGCAGCCCCCTGGGGGGTGGAGGTAAAAAACTGTTTTTT. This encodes CASSPLGGGGKKLFF.

For the CDR3, the DNA is TGTGCCAGCAGCCGGATGGCAGGGAGGACAGATACGCAGTATTTT. The encoded protein is CASSRMAGRTDTQYF. The chain joins TRBV7-8 to TRBJ2-3; perhaps TRBD2 as D (6 bases). V lost 5 bases and J 3 bases, leaving 15 bases between the germline ends. This CDR3 contains 15 residues. Germline assignment: CDR1 SGHVS and CDR2 FQNEAQ.

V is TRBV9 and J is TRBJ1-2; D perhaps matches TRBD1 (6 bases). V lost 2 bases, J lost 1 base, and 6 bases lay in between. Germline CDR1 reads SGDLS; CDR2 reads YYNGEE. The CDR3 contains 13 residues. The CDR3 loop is CASSVDSNYGYTF. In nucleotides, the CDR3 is TGTGCCAGCAGCGTGGACAGTAACTATGGCTACACCTTC. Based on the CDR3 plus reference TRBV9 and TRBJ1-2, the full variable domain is DSGVTQTPKHLITATGQRVTLRCSPRSGDLSVYWYQQSLDQGLQFLIQYYNGEERAKGNILERFSAQQFPDLHSELNLSSLELGDSALYFCASSVDSNYGYTFGSGTRLTVV.